These 11 T cell receptor beta chains share one sample of origin, sequenced in a study of cytomegalovirus exposure and HLA in healthy donors. Use of 60 Vbeta and 13 Jbeta primers characterized the PCR. Some clones are missing from TCRdb's copy, which holds only in-frame ones; the method was immunoSEQ multiplex PCR. The data hold around 180,000 clones, with 85% observed a single time. The sequencing input was PBMCs. Every receptor here comes from a boy aged 2 to 9 in good health and CMV-seronegative.

The rearrangement links TRBV28 to TRBJ2-1, with TRBD2 as a possible D gene (6 bases). From germline, CDR1 is MDHEN and CDR2 SYDVKM. V lost 7 bases and J lost 5, with 18 bases in between. The CDR3 is 15 amino acids. This CDR3 reads CASNLRWDFNNEQFF. The CDR3 nucleotides are TGTGCCAGCAACCTCAGATGGGACTTTAACAATGAGCAGTTCTTC.

V is TRBV28 and J is TRBJ2-5; 8 nucleotides line up with TRBD2. From germline, CDR1 is MDHEN and CDR2 SYDVKM. The CDR3 has 14 residues. With 7 bases clipped from V and 7 bases from J, the junction kept 11 bases outside the gene matches. The DNA of the CDR3 is TGTGCCAGCACTCTAGGGCCCGGGGGGGGGACCCAGTACTTC. Translating it yields CASTLGPGGGTQYF.

A remark on this clone: This same CDR3 is encoded by further DNA sequences in the sample. The gene calls are TRBV7-3 and TRBJ1-1; D perhaps matches TRBD1 (6 bases). The CDR3 spans 15 residues. V was trimmed by 6 bases and J by 1 base, leaving 15 bases between them. Germline CDR1 is SGHTA and CDR2 is FQGTGA. CDR3 bases: TGTGCCAGCAGTCCCGCGACAGGAGCGAACACTGAAGCTTTCTTT. As protein: CASSPATGANTEAFF.

The rearrangement links TRBV28 to TRBJ1-5; D not resolved. In germline, CDR1 is MDHEN, CDR2 SYDVKM. The ends were cut back, 2 bases at V and 0 bases at J, with 11 bases in the middle. The CDR3 consists of 16 residues. Written as DNA, the CDR3 is TGTGCCAGCAGTTTAGGGAGGCTCTATAGCAATCAGCCCCAGCATTTT. Translating gives CASSLGRLYSNQPQHF.

This sequence joins TRBV6-6 and TRBJ1-1, with D possibly being TRBD1 (6 bases). Per the germline V gene, CDR1 is MNHNY and CDR2 is SVGAGI (reference sequence). This CDR3 region has 15 residues. Trimming pared 0 bases from V and 4 bases from J, leaving 12 bases between. The CDR3 coding sequence is TGTGCCAGCAGTTACTCGAGCCAGGGGTCCACTGAAGCTTTCTTT. Its translation is CASSYSSQGSTEAFF.

This chain joins TRBV9 and TRBJ1-1; TRBD1 matches 8 bases. Germline-derived CDR1 and CDR2 are SGDLS and YYNGEE. Trimming at V came to 3 bases and at J to 11 bases, leaving 9 bases not matched to a gene. This CDR3 has 13 residues. This CDR3 reads CASSGQGANSAFF. The CDR3 coding sequence is TGTGCCAGCAGCGGGCAGGGGGCGAATAGCGCTTTCTTT.

This clone was observed a few times. The V and J genes are TRBV4-1 and TRBJ1-1, with D uncertain. This CDR3 has 14 amino acids. V was trimmed by 4 bases and J by 5 bases, leaving 14 bases between them. Germline CDR1 MGHRA, CDR2 YSYEKL. The CDR3 protein is CASSRTLTGTEAFF. CDR3 DNA sequence: TGCGCCAGCAGCCGAACATTGACGGGGACTGAAGCTTTCTTT.

V gene TRBV5-7 combines with J gene TRBJ1-5, with 8 bases that match TRBD1. TRBV5-7 is recorded as an ORF, its role being uncertain. The J segment lost 0 bases and the V segment lost 0 bases, leaving 11 bases of the junction unmatched. The CDR3 is 19 residues long. CDR3 protein: CASSLVGTGGGYSNQPQHF. The DNA of the CDR3 is TGTGCCAGCAGCTTGGTAGGGACAGGTGGGGGTTATAGCAATCAGCCCCAGCATTTT.

In regard to this clone: The junction departs from germline at one end; a sequencing error may be responsible. This chain joins TRBV7-9 and TRBJ2-3; TRBD2 agrees at 10 bases. This CDR3 is built from 16 residues. The germline V gene encodes CDR1 SEHNR and CDR2 FQNEAQ (reference sequence). The CDR3: CSSSPSTSGSTDTQYF. CDR3 sequence (DNA): TGTTCCAGCAGCCCCTCGACTAGCGGGAGCACAGATACGCAGTATTTT. Drawing the rest from reference TRBV7-9 and TRBJ2-3, the complete variable domain is DTGVSQNPRHKITKRGQNVTFRCDPISEHNRLYWYRQTLGQGPEFLTYFQNEAQLEKSRLLSDRFSAERPKGSFSTLEIQRTEQGDSAMYLCSSSPSTSGSTDTQYFGPGTRLTVL.

The chain employs TRBV25-1 and TRBJ1-2; no clear D. V was trimmed by 10 bases and J by 8 bases, leaving 14 bases between them. The CDR3 is 11 amino acids. CDR1 and CDR2 (germline): MGHDK, SYGVNS. In DNA form, the CDR3 reads TGTGCCACGGGATCCCTAAGGGGCTACACCTTC. This encodes CATGSLRGYTF.

This sequence joins TRBV6-6 and TRBJ1-5, with 8 bases lining up with TRBD1. Germline assignment: CDR1 MNHNY and CDR2 SVGAGI (reference sequence). The CDR3 totals 14 residues. The ends lost 10 bases at V and 7 bases at J; junction bases unmatched: 12. The CDR3 nucleotides are TGTGCCACTCAGGACAGGGCGGTGGGACAGCCCCAGCATTTT. The encoded protein is CATQDRAVGQPQHF.